The 26 T cell receptor beta chains below were found in one sample sequenced in a study of blood T cells in healthy people across ages. Primers used in a second PCR of about 7 to 12 cycles were a sample-barcoded 5' primer and a J-beta primer mix. TCRdb processed the 5' RACE reads anew with MiXCR; each CDR3 protein has one entry. The data contain about 1.8 million distinct CDR3 sequences, roughly 49% of them singletons. The sequencing sample was made of blood. Every receptor here comes from a woman between 40 and 55 years old in good health.

The rearrangement uses TRBV29-1 and TRBJ1-3; D perhaps matches TRBD1 (5 bases). The length of the CDR3 is 14 residues. V was shortened by 0 bases and J by 4 bases, with 10 bases between the two germline ends. Germline-derived CDR1 and CDR2 are SQVTM and ANQGSEA. The CDR3 region has the DNA TGCAGCGTTGAAGATGGGACGGGAGGAAACACCATATATTTT. The encoded protein is CSVEDGTGGNTIYF. Full variable domain (missing parts from reference TRBV29-1 and TRBJ1-3): SAVISQKPSRDICQRGTSLTIQCQVDSQVTMMFWYRQQPGQSLTLIATANQGSEATYESGFVIDKFPISRPNLTFSTLTVSNMSPEDSSIYLCSVEDGTGGNTIYFGEGSWLTVV.

Concerning this clonotype: At one of its ends the junction is not consistent with the germline gene, which may arise from a read error. V gene TRBV12-3 or TRBV12-4 combines with J gene TRBJ2-7, with D perhaps TRBD1 (5 bases). The CDR3 totals 13 residues. This CDR3 reads CASSLGLRDEQYF. As DNA, the CDR3 is TGTGCCAGCAGCTTAGGTCTCAGGGACGAGCAGTACTTC.

The chain recombines TRBV4-1 with TRBJ1-4; D may be TRBD1 (5 bases). The CDR3 extends over 16 amino acids. The V end lost 3 bases, the J end lost 5 bases, and 16 bases lay between the germline ends. Germline V gene data show CDR1 as MGHRA and CDR2 as YSYEKL. The CDR3 here is CASSQGGGRGNEKLFF. For the CDR3, the DNA is TGCGCCAGCAGCCAGGGGGGAGGCCGAGGAAATGAAAAACTGTTTTTT.

This chain connects TRBV11-2 to TRBJ2-3, with 9 bases identical to TRBD2. Germline loops: CDR1 SGHAT, CDR2 FQNNGV. J gave up 0 bases and V 0 bases, and 13 bases lay outside the gene matches. The CDR3 is made up of 20 amino acids. The CDR3 region is CASSLDWLAGPRWSTDTQYF. The DNA of the CDR3 is TGTGCCAGCAGCTTAGATTGGCTAGCGGGGCCTAGGTGGAGCACAGATACGCAGTATTTT.

The chain recombines TRBV2 with TRBJ2-6; 7 nucleotides agree with TRBD1. V shed 8 bases, J shed 0 bases, and the junction held 7 bases outside the gene matches. This CDR3 is 16 amino acids long. Germline V CDR1 and CDR2: SNHLY, FYNNEI. CDR3 protein: CASGGQTRSGANVLTF. The CDR3 DNA reads TGTGCCAGCGGGGGACAGACTCGCTCTGGGGCCAACGTCCTGACTTTC.

This clonotype appeared a single time. This chain joins TRBV5-1 and TRBJ2-3; 8 bases are shared with TRBD1. V trimming: 3 bases; J trimming: 7 bases; junction bases outside the gene matches: 7. The germline gives CDR1 SGHRS, CDR2 YFSETQ. The CDR3 has 14 amino acids. The CDR3 loop is CASSYDRGGNTQYF. In DNA form, the CDR3 reads TGCGCCAGCAGCTACGACAGGGGTGGGAATACGCAGTATTTT.

For this clonotype: Its ends do not fully match the called genes, so a read error is possible. The rearrangement links TRBV2 to TRBJ2-7, with no clear D. The germline gives CDR1 SNHLY, CDR2 FYNNEI. The CDR3 is 11 amino acids. CDR3 sequence: CASSESYGQYF. CDR3 coding DNA: TGTGCCAGCAGTGAGTCCTACGGGCAGTACTTC. The full variable domain, in which reference TRBV2 and TRBJ2-7 provide the parts outside the CDR3, is EPEVTQTPSHQVTQMGQEVILRCVPISNHLYFYWYRQILGQKVEFLVSFYNNEISEKSEIFDDQFSVERPDGSNFTLKIRSTKLEDSAMYFCASSESYGQYFGPGTRLTVT.

In its sample, this clonotype was seen a few times. The chain carries TRBV12-3 or TRBV12-4 and TRBJ1-1; 8 bases agree with TRBD1. This CDR3 is built from 14 residues. V trimming: 5 bases; J trimming: 6 bases; junction bases outside the gene matches: 8. In nucleotides, the CDR3 is TGTGCCAGCAGTCCTGGGACAGGAGGACCTGAAGCTTTCTTT. The encoded protein is CASSPGTGGPEAFF.

This chain uses TRBV7-3 with TRBJ2-3; weak D call: TRBD2 (6 bases). Trimming took off 4 bases at V and 1 base at J, with 21 bases between the two ends. CDR1 is SGHTA and CDR2 is FQGTGA in the germline V gene. This CDR3 comprises 18 residues. This CDR3 reads CASSSQGRRISGTDTQYF. DNA for the CDR3: TGTGCCAGCAGCTCCCAAGGGAGGAGGATTTCGGGCACAGATACGCAGTATTTT.

This chain joins TRBV7-2 and TRBJ1-5; TRBD1 matches at 11 bases. The trim removed 4 bases at V and 5 bases at J, leaving 4 bases unmatched. The CDR3 covers 15 residues. Germline-derived CDR1 and CDR2 are SGHTA and FQGNSA. The CDR3 here is CASSSGQGAHQPQHF. CDR3 DNA sequence: TGTGCCAGCAGCTCCGGACAGGGGGCCCATCAGCCCCAGCATTTT.

V usage is TRBV29-1 and J usage is TRBJ1-2; D is ambiguous. The CDR3 has 13 residues. Germline values: CDR1 SQVTM, CDR2 ANQGSEA. Trimming cost V 7 bases and J 0 bases, with 12 bases left between them. The CDR3, as DNA: TGCAGCGCCGAATGGACTCCTAACTATGGCTACACCTTC. Its protein product is CSAEWTPNYGYTF.

This clonotype turned up a few times. This sequence joins TRBV6-6 and TRBJ2-7; 8 nucleotides line up with TRBD1. Germline lookup yields CDR1 MNHNY and CDR2 SVGAGI (reference sequence). V was clipped by 5 bases and J by 4 bases; unmatched bases: 13. The CDR3 covers 16 residues. The CDR3 spells CASSKSQGGDPYEQYF. In nucleotides, the CDR3 is TGTGCCAGCAGTAAATCACAGGGGGGCGATCCATACGAGCAGTACTTC.

V and J are TRBV10-3 and TRBJ1-1; D not resolved. The CDR3 is made up of 12 amino acids. The V gene lost 3 bases and the J gene lost 3 bases, with 5 bases spanning the gap. Germline V lookup: CDR1 ENHRY, CDR2 SYGVKD. CDR3 bases: TGTGCCATCAGTGACCACTACACTGAAGCTTTCTTT. This translates into CAISDHYTEAFF.

The CDR3 DNA reads as TGTGCCAGCAGCTTAAAATACGACTTTAGCTCCTACAATGAGCAGTTCTTC. Amino acid sequence: CASSLKYDFSSYNEQFF. The chain carries TRBV7-2 and TRBJ2-1; D is ambiguous. Germline V lookup: CDR1 SGHTA, CDR2 FQGNSA. There are 17 residues in the CDR3. V lost 2 bases to trimming and J lost 0 bases, with 14 bases between them.

In the case of this clonotype: Germline and junction disagree at one end, which may indicate a read error. The chain is built from TRBV5-1 and TRBJ2-5, with unresolved D. CDR1 is SGHRS, CDR2 YFSETQ, per germline. This CDR3 spans 13 amino acids. CDR3 amino acids: CTSSLSVQETQYF. In DNA, the CDR3 is TGCACCAGCAGCTTGTCTGTCCAAGAGACCCAGTACTTC.

The chain joins TRBV14 to TRBJ1-1; D is undetermined. This CDR3 comprises 11 residues. Trimming shortened V by 1 base and J by 10 bases, and 7 bases separated the two germline ends. Germline values: CDR1 SGHDN, CDR2 FVKESK. CDR3 nucleotides: TGTGCCAGCAGCCAAGGCCCTGCAGCTTTCTTT. Amino acids: CASSQGPAAFF.

J is TRBJ2-7 and V is TRBV6-2 or TRBV6-3, with 7 bases identical to TRBD1. V lost 4 bases and J lost 2; bases outside the gene matches: 5. This CDR3 spans 14 amino acids. The germline gives CDR1 MNHEY, CDR2 SVGEGT. The CDR3, as DNA: TGTGCCAGCAGTTTGGACAGGCCCACCTACGAGCAGTACTTC. Its translation: CASSLDRPTYEQYF.

The rearrangement links TRBV18 to TRBJ2-1; D remains ambiguous. V lost 3 bases and J 9 bases, leaving 12 bases between the germline ends. The CDR3 spans 13 residues. Germline V gene sequence: CDR1 KGHSH, CDR2 LQKENI. The CDR3 reads CASSPVISSEQFF. As DNA, the CDR3 is TGTGCCAGCTCACCCGTGATTTCGAGTGAGCAGTTCTTC. The complete variable domain, with remaining parts taken from reference TRBV18 and TRBJ2-1, reads NAGVMQNPRHLVRRRGQEARLRCSPMKGHSHVYWYRQLPEEGLKFMVYLQKENIIDESGMPKERFSAEFPKEGPSILRIQQVVRGDSAAYFCASSPVISSEQFFGPGTRLTVL.

This clonotype was detected a few times. The chain links TRBV27 to TRBJ2-3, with TRBD2 matching 8 bases. The CDR3 has 15 residues. Trimming cost V 3 bases and J 1 base; bases outside gene matches: 3. Per the germline V gene, CDR1 is MNHEY and CDR2 is SMNVEV (reference sequence). DNA for the CDR3: TGTGCCAGCAGTTTTCCAGCGGGGGGCACAGATACGCAGTATTTT. Protein: CASSFPAGGTDTQYF.

This clonotype showed up just a few times. The rearrangement links TRBV28 to TRBJ1-4; weak D call: TRBD1 (6 bases). V was clipped by 2 bases and J by 7 bases, with 11 bases between them. The CDR3 has 14 amino acids. The V gene's germline CDR1 is MDHEN and CDR2 SYDVKM. CDR3 region: CASSLTGRREKLFF. The CDR3 DNA is TGTGCCAGCAGTTTAACAGGGCGTCGTGAAAAACTGTTTTTT.

This clonotype was seen only once. The chain uses TRBV5-4 and TRBJ2-1; D possibly corresponds to TRBD2 (7 bases). Germline assignment: CDR1 SGHNT and CDR2 YYREEE (reference sequence). The CDR3 spans 15 residues. V lost 5 bases to trimming and J lost 5 bases, with 17 bases between them. CDR3 residues: CASSLLAEGDNEQFF. CDR3 sequence (DNA): TGTGCCAGCAGTTTGCTAGCGGAGGGGGACAATGAGCAGTTCTTC.

This clonotype was detected only a few times. This chain connects TRBV28 to TRBJ1-1, with 8 nucleotides matching TRBD1. The V segment lost 5 bases and the J segment 6 bases; nucleotides outside the gene matches: 2. The germline CDR1 and CDR2 sequences are MDHEN and SYDVKM. This CDR3 region has 12 residues. The CDR3 region is CASSTGQAEAFF. The CDR3 coding sequence is TGTGCCAGCAGTACGGGACAGGCTGAAGCTTTCTTT.

V is TRBV6-2 or TRBV6-3 and J is TRBJ2-1; D ambiguous. The CDR3 loop spans 14 amino acids. In germline, CDR1 is MNHEY, CDR2 SVGEGT. V lost 6 bases to trimming and J lost 0 bases, with 9 bases between them. The CDR3 nucleotides read TGTGCCAGCAGCCAGAAATACTCCTACAATGAGCAGTTCTTC. Protein product: CASSQKYSYNEQFF.

The V call is TRBV27, the J call TRBJ2-3; possibly TRBD2 for D (6 bases). This CDR3 region has 14 residues. The germline CDR1 and CDR2 sequences are MNHEY and SMNVEV (reference sequence). The ends were cut back, 3 bases at V and 4 bases at J, with 11 bases in the middle. The CDR3 sequence: CASSFERASDTQYF. DNA of the CDR3: TGTGCCAGCAGTTTCGAGCGGGCCTCAGATACGCAGTATTTT.

This chain uses TRBV6-5 with TRBJ2-3; 7 bases are shared with TRBD1. The germline CDR1 and CDR2 sequences are MNHEY and SVGAGI. The V segment lost 4 bases and the J segment 5 bases; nucleotides outside the gene matches: 3. This CDR3 contains 13 residues. The CDR3 DNA follows: TGTGCCAGCAGTTTTCAGGGGGAAGATACGCAGTATTTT. Protein: CASSFQGEDTQYF.

The V and J genes are TRBV20-1 and TRBJ1-2, with no clear D. V was pared by 0 bases and J by 0 bases, with 14 bases between. Germline CDR1 DFQATT, CDR2 SNEGSKA (reference sequence). The CDR3 runs 16 residues. This CDR3 reads CSARDDRIWANYGYTF. CDR3 nucleotides: TGCAGTGCTAGAGATGACCGCATCTGGGCTAACTATGGCTACACCTTC.